This T cell receptor (beta chain) was found in a study of beta chain features in type 1 diabetes (dated by TCRdb to the late 2010s). Broadly, across the study: Patients and healthy donors did not differ in mean age, gender distribution, total cell number or subset yield. A total of 100 million to 110 million sorted cells were examined across all samples, and a strong correlation was observed between cell number per subset and RNA yield. In the study, recently diagnosed type 1 diabetes patients and matched healthy donors were compared on the TCRB repertoires of their sorted circulating CD4+ T cell subsets. Whereas all 30 or so donors provided naive and central memory subsets, regulatory and stem cell-like memory subsets were isolated from just 8 patients and roughly 8 healthy donors.

Looking up the germline V gene yields CDR1 MGHDK and CDR2 SYGVNS. Spanning cysteine to phenylalanine, the CDR3 consists of 14 amino acids. Only the CDR3 portion is preserved as DNA: 42 bases, with reading frame beginning at the first base. The V end gives up 6 bases and the J end 4 bases, leaving 6 bases in the junction not matched to a gene. Each donor gave one peripheral blood draw, averaging about 120 mL, which was collected into heparinised tubes. Using a panel that included CD45RO, CCR7, CD25, CD127, CD95 and CD27, naive, central memory, regulatory and stem cell-like memory CD4+ T cells were sorted on a BD FACSAria II. A purity above 95% was achieved for all sorted populations. Right away, PBMCs were isolated by Lymphoprep density gradient centrifugation and were stained directly, with no culture step. So that batch effects would be minimized, each experiment stained and sorted samples in pairs, pairing one healthy donor with one patient.

The High Capacity cDNA Reverse Transcription Kit was used to reverse transcribe all of the isolated RNA, meaning that expressed TCRB transcripts were what got sequenced. Deep immunoSEQ sequencing was applied to naive, central memory and regulatory T cell samples, giving an average of roughly 3.5 million total reads per sample. After sorted cells were lysed in RLT buffer, RNA was extracted with DNase-treated RNeasy Micro or Mini kits, with the choice depending on cell number. To prevent cross-contamination, every cell subset was processed on its own, while patient and healthy donor samples were processed together. TCRB sequences were amplified from cDNA with the immunoSEQ multiplex PCR, producing 87-bp fragments spanning the CDR3 region. The amplicons were sequenced using the Illumina HiSeq platform. The authors' analysis ran thus. Synthetic template baselines were used to correct PCR bias computationally, reads within Hamming distance 2 were collapsed, and singletons that could not be merged were discarded. By aligning reads against IMGT, V, D and J genes, CDR3 length, and insertions or deletions at six rearrangement sites were assigned. Clonotype counts were normalized to sorted cell number within each subset before computing true diversity and Gini coefficients with the tcR R package. The overlap coefficient, calculated on TCRB nucleotide sequences, was used to quantify repertoire sharing. Out-of-frame TCRB sequences from naive cells were analyzed to stand in for the pre-selection repertoire. Imported from immuneACCESS, the table was reduced by TCRdb to in-frame sequences with V and J called. These copies leave out some clones; in studies compared against another copy, an unresolved V gene accounts for under half, and the cause of the remainder is not known. Clone size and the V and J calls come from that table; the DNA yielded D and trimming. The sample table holds around 500,000 clones, of which 30% were seen once. 0.05% to 0.065% of the sample comes from the top ten.

With regard to this clone: It lacks a known antigen. Base qualities are not provided; no much larger clone lies one nucleotide away.

General conclusions and limits of the study: At VDJ recombination sites, type 1 diabetes patients had fewer insertions and more deleted nucleotides, which implies abnormalities in thymic rearrangement. Type 1 diabetes patients showed a moderate but significant shortening of TCRB CDR3 length in all four CD4+ subsets. Naive, central memory and regulatory TCRB repertoires appeared to be more similar among patients than among healthy donors. PCR might favor shorter templates, but patient and control samples were amplified and corrected together, so any skew would affect both groups equally. Only small numbers of individuals were included in the HLA sub-analyses, which left unresolved whether HLA type had any influence on TCRB rearrangement. Because cDNA rather than genomic DNA was sequenced, highly expressing activated cells could have been over-represented, although no difference in activation and CD3 levels was found between groups.

This TCR was recovered from a man in his late teens or twenties in good health. This receptor chain uses TRBV25-1 and TRBJ2-7; TRBD1 matches 10 bases in the middle. Input material: naive CD4+ T cells from blood. The cell subset or site label on this specimen signifies: true naive CD4+ T cells. The nucleotide sequence reads as follows: TGTGCCAGCAGCCCCTGGACAGGGGGTTACGAGCAGTACTTC. Its protein product is CASSPWTGGYEQYF.